The 7 T cell receptor beta chains below all came from one sample that was sequenced in a study of CD8+CD57+ T cells in acquired aplastic anemia. Sequenced patients had shown CD8+CD57+ cell expansion by flow cytometry. According to the study, genomic DNA was the template for TCR beta VDJ and CDR3 profiling. MiXCR was run by TCRdb on the reads, yielding one entry per CDR3 protein. The table records around 290,000 distinct CDR3 sequences, under 65% of them present only once. What was sequenced was sorted CD4+, CD8+, or CD8+CD57+ T cells (not recorded which) from PBMCs. The origin of the receptors is a human donor with aplastic anemia.

Turning to this clonotype: This CDR3 is missing its conserved last phenylalanine or tryptophan, likely due to a read error. It is unclear where the CDR3 begins or ends on the DNA, so no DNA is shown, and the CDR3 is as TCRdb lists it. This chain uses TRBV20-1 with TRBJ2-5. Inclusive of both ends, the CDR3 amounts to 12 amino acids. The germline gives CDR1 DFQATT, CDR2 SNEGSKA (reference sequence). CDR3 protein: CSARDLRETQCS.

V usage is TRBV19 and J usage is TRBJ1-2, with D perhaps TRBD1 (5 bases). The CDR3 totals 15 residues. The V end lost 5 bases, the J end lost 0 bases, and 13 bases lay between the germline ends. Per germline, CDR1 LNHDA and CDR2 SQIVND (reference sequence). In DNA, the CDR3 is TGTGCCAGTAGTGAATGGGGGGTCTCTAACTATGGCTACACCTTC. It is translated as CASSEWGVSNYGYTF.

This clonotype was seen at least ten times. The V and J genes are TRBV5-1 and TRBJ1-6; 9 bases match TRBD1. CDR3 length equals 16 residues. Germline values: CDR1 SGHRS, CDR2 YFSETQ. J lost 8 bases, V lost 0 bases, and 6 bases had no gene match. In DNA, the CDR3 is TGCGCCAGCAGCTTGGATGGGGGACAGGGTTATTCACCCCTCCACTTT. Its protein product is CASSLDGGQGYSPLHF.

The CDR3 DNA sequence: TGTGCCCCCAAGGAGGGGGTGGACGCGAACACCGGGGAGCTGTTTTTT. It specifies CAPKEGVDANTGELFF. V and J are TRBV24-1 and TRBJ2-2; perhaps D is TRBD1 or TRBD2 (6 bases each). The germline V gene has CDR1 KGHDR and CDR2 SFDVKD. Trimming cost V 12 bases and J 0 bases, with 19 bases left between them. The CDR3 sequence is 16 residues long.

The rearrangement links TRBV7-8 to TRBJ2-7; 9 nucleotides line up with TRBD1. Germline trimming cut 4 bases from V and 2 bases from J; bases unmatched to any gene: 9. CDR3 length: 16 residues. Looked up from germline, CDR1 is SGHVS and CDR2 is FQNEAQ. The DNA for the CDR3 is TGTGCCAGCAGCTACCTCCGGGACAGGGTGACCTACGAGCAGTACTTC. Residues: CASSYLRDRVTYEQYF.

This clonotype was found many times. This sequence joins TRBV5-8 and TRBJ2-1; 10 positions agree with TRBD2. CDR1 and CDR2 from the germline V gene are SGHTS and YDEGEE. CDR3 length equals 15 residues. V lost 0 bases to trimming and J lost 7 bases; unmatched junction nucleotides: 4. The CDR3 bases are TGTGCCAGCAGCTTGGAAGCGGGGGGGAAGAATGAGCAGTTCTTC. It encodes CASSLEAGGKNEQFF.

The V call is TRBV20-1, the J call TRBJ2-7, with 7 nucleotides matching TRBD1. CDR1 and CDR2 (germline): DFQATT, SNEGSKA (reference sequence). Germline trimming cut 6 bases from V and 1 base from J; bases unmatched to any gene: 12. This CDR3 region has 15 residues. Here the CDR3 DNA reads TGCAGTGCCGCGCCGGCGAGACAGGGATCCTACGAGCAGTACTTC. Its translation: CSAAPARQGSYEQYF.